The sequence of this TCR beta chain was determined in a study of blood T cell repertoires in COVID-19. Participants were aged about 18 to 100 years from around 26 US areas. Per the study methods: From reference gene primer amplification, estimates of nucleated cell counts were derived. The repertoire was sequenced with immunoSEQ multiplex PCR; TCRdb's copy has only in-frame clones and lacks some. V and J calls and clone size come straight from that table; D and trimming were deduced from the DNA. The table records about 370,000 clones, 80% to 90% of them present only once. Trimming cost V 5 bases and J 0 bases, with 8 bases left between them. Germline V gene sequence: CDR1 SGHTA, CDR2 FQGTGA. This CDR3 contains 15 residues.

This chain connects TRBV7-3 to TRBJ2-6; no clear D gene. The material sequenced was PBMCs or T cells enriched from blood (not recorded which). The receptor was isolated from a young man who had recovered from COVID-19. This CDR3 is CASSPQSSGANVLTF. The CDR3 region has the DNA TGTGCCAGCAGCCCACAGAGCTCTGGGGCCAACGTCCTGACTTTC. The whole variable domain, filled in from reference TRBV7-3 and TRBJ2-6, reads GAGVSQTPSNKVTEKGKYVELRCDPISGHTALYWYRQSLGQGPEFLIYFQGTGAADDSGLPNDRFFAVRPEGSVSTLKIQRTERGDSAVYLCASSPQSSGANVLTFGAGSRLTVL.